Sequencing of this T cell receptor (beta chain) was carried out in a study of T cell responses to AZD1222 COVID-19 vaccine. This CDR3 contains 14 residues. In germline, CDR1 is MGHRA, CDR2 YSYEKL. Trimming took off 4 bases at V and 3 bases at J, with 10 bases between the two ends. Profiled with immunoSEQ multiplex PCR; TCRdb holds only in-frame clones, not every one. The sample holds more than 140,000 clones; approximately 95% are singletons and the top ten take 0.75% to 1%. The receptor was isolated from an adult in good health. The chain combines TRBV4-1 with TRBJ2-1; D is perhaps TRBD1 or TRBD2 (5 bases each). Source: peripheral blood, taken on day 0 of MenACWY control vaccination. The CDR3, as DNA: TGCGCCAGCAGCCCCAGAGGGGACTACAATGAGCAGTTCTTC. Translating it yields CASSPRGDYNEQFF.